Below, 12 T cell receptor beta chains from the same sample are listed, as sequenced in a study of radiation and T cells in renal cell carcinoma. Time point meaning: blood 4 weeks post-SBRT, at nephrectomy. The treatment denotes: 15 Gy SBRT to primary tumor, nephrectomy 4 weeks later. Profiled with immunoSEQ multiplex PCR; TCRdb holds only in-frame clones, not every one. This sample carries roughly 61,000 clones, 60% to 85% of them seen once, and the ten largest clones take more than 6.5%. The material was blood, obtained from a patient whose treatment included radiotherapy and nephrectomy. These receptors originate from a man aged 55 to 69 with renal cell carcinoma.

This clone was seen a few times. The chain recombines TRBV7-9 with TRBJ2-6; 9 bases are a match to TRBD1. The germline CDR1 and CDR2 sequences are SEHNR and FQNEAQ (reference sequence). The CDR3 spans 19 residues. V trimming: 5 bases; J trimming: 5 bases; junction bases outside the gene matches: 16. The CDR3 protein is CASSQSGTGSVLWANVLTF. The DNA for the CDR3 is TGTGCCAGCAGCCAATCCGGGACAGGGTCTGTTCTCTGGGCCAACGTCCTGACTTTC.

CDR3 DNA: TGTGCCAGCAGCTGGGATAGAGAGACCCAGTACTTC. Protein product: CASSWDRETQYF. This rearrangement joins TRBV7-2 to TRBJ2-5; the D is unclear. V gave up 4 bases and J gave up 4 bases, with 7 bases separating them. This CDR3 spans 12 amino acids. Germline V gene lookup returns CDR1 SGHTA and CDR2 FQGNSA.

The CDR3 spells CAWSPGAGTSAVTQYF. Here the CDR3 DNA reads TGTGCCTGGAGTCCGGGGGCTGGGACCTCAGCTGTCACGCAGTATTTT. The rearrangement links TRBV30 to TRBJ2-3, with D tentatively TRBD1 or TRBD2 (6 bases each). The CDR3 contains 16 residues. Germline V gene data show CDR1 as GTSNPN and CDR2 as SVGIG (reference sequence). V lost 2 bases and J 9 bases, leaving 24 bases between the germline ends.

The chain carries TRBV7-3 and TRBJ2-3, with 8 nucleotides matching TRBD1. CDR1 and CDR2 (germline): SGHTA, FQGTGA. This CDR3 has 15 amino acids. The ends lost 5 bases at V and 5 bases at J; junction bases unmatched: 9. CDR3 DNA: TGTGCCAGCAGCCTCGGACAGGGCTATGGAGATACGCAGTATTTT. Translated, it gives CASSLGQGYGDTQYF.

This chain links TRBV6-5 with TRBJ2-4, with D tentatively TRBD1 (5 bases). Trimming took 6 bases from V and 2 from J, leaving 8 bases between them. The CDR3 spans 13 residues. The germline CDR1 and CDR2 sequences are MNHEY and SVGAGI. CDR3 protein: CASSRTSKNIQYF. Written as DNA, the CDR3 is TGTGCCAGCAGCAGGACATCCAAAAACATTCAGTACTTC.

The rearrangement uses TRBV7-9 and TRBJ1-6; D is ambiguous. CDR1 is SEHNR, CDR2 FQNEAQ, per germline (reference sequence). CDR3 length: 14 amino acids. V lost 4 bases to trimming and J lost 11 bases, with 15 bases between them. DNA of the CDR3: TGTGCCAGCAGCTCCCTTTTGGGTAGTCCACCCCTCCACTTT. Amino acid sequence: CASSSLLGSPPLHF. Combining the CDR3 with reference TRBV7-9 and TRBJ1-6 gives the whole variable domain DTGVSQNPRHKITKRGQNVTFRCDPISEHNRLYWYRQTLGQGPEFLTYFQNEAQLEKSRLLSDRFSAERPKGSFSTLEIQRTEQGDSAMYLCASSSLLGSPPLHFGNGTRLTVT.

The chain combines TRBV27 with TRBJ2-5, with D unresolved. There are 13 residues in the CDR3. Trimming left V 2 bases short and J 4 bases short, with 8 bases between. Germline CDR1 and CDR2: MNHEY and SMNVEV (reference sequence). In nucleotides, the CDR3 is TGTGCCAGCAGTTTAAATCAACGAGAGACCCAGTACTTC. It encodes CASSLNQRETQYF.

The chain has TRBV7-7 and TRBJ2-3; 9 bases agree with TRBD2. This CDR3 is built from 16 residues. V shed 5 bases and J 5 bases; nucleotides not matched to a gene: 11. The V gene's germline CDR1 is SSHAT and CDR2 FNYEAQ (reference sequence). The CDR3 reads CASSPLAGGRGDTQYF. CDR3 bases: TGTGCCAGCAGCCCTCTGGCGGGGGGGCGAGGAGATACGCAGTATTTT.

The rearrangement joins TRBV19 to TRBJ2-1; D gene ambiguous. Trimming left V 1 base short and J 5 bases short, with 9 bases between. The CDR3 runs to 14 residues. Germline-derived CDR1 and CDR2 are LNHDA and SQIVND (reference sequence). CDR3 region: CASSIVVQNNEQFF. In DNA, the CDR3 is TGTGCCAGTAGTATAGTGGTACAGAACAATGAGCAGTTCTTC.

The V and J genes are TRBV19 and TRBJ1-1, with D unclear. The CDR3 runs to 14 residues. Germline V gene data show CDR1 as LNHDA and CDR2 as SQIVND (reference sequence). V lost 0 bases and J 4 bases, leaving 9 bases between the germline ends. The CDR3 region has the DNA TGTGCCAGTAGTATAGATGGACGAGGCACTGAAGCTTTCTTT. Translated: CASSIDGRGTEAFF.

The chain joins TRBV7-8 to TRBJ2-1; 7 bases map to TRBD2. V shed 1 base, J shed 4 bases, and the junction held 7 bases outside the gene matches. The CDR3 is made up of 16 amino acids. Per germline, CDR1 SGHVS and CDR2 FQNEAQ. CDR3 protein: CASSLVTGGPYNEQFF. The CDR3 coding sequence is TGTGCCAGCAGCTTAGTCACGGGAGGCCCGTACAATGAGCAGTTCTTC.

This clone was counted only a few times. The chain uses TRBV7-9 and TRBJ1-1; D uncertain. The CDR3 contains 14 residues. The V and J ends lost 2 bases and 3 bases respectively, with 10 bases between them. Looked up from germline, CDR1 is SEHNR and CDR2 is FQNEAQ (reference sequence). CDR3 DNA: TGTGCCAGCAGCTTAATCGTTGGGGACACTGAAGCTTTCTTT. The encoded protein is CASSLIVGDTEAFF.